The 2 T cell receptor beta chains in this list originate from one sample, sequenced in a study of cytomegalovirus exposure and HLA in healthy donors. The PCR contained 60 Vbeta and 13 Jbeta primers. Libraries were prepared by immunoSEQ multiplex PCR; TCRdb keeps only in-frame clonotypes and omits some of them. This sample has around 99,000 clones; 77% occur once, and the top ten carry roughly 4.2%. Sequencing was performed on PBMCs. The source of these receptors is a male donor in good health and CMV-seronegative.

This chain joins TRBV11-2 and TRBJ1-1; no firm D call. The V gene's germline CDR1 is SGHAT and CDR2 FQNNGV. V was pared by 1 base and J by 8 bases, with 8 bases between. This CDR3 is 12 amino acids long. The CDR3 nucleotides are TGTGCCAGCAGCTTAGTGCTATCAGAAGCTTTCTTT. This encodes CASSLVLSEAFF.

The chain recombines TRBV27 with TRBJ2-7; TRBD2 matches 7 bases. V gave up 4 bases and J gave up 5 bases; unmatched junction bases: 11. This CDR3 spans 15 amino acids. Per germline, CDR1 MNHEY and CDR2 SMNVEV (reference sequence). The CDR3 loop is CASSSRGAGENEQYF. The DNA for the CDR3 is TGTGCCAGCAGTTCCCGCGGGGCGGGAGAGAACGAGCAGTACTTC.